This TCR beta chain was retrieved from a study of PD-1 blockade in mismatch repair-deficient tumors. General observations from the study: After pembrolizumab, tumor-resident clones rose rapidly, then generally contracted before radiologic responses.

About this clone: The antigen is unknown.

V lost 2 bases and J lost 3, with 11 bases in between. The CDR3 spans 13 residues. Germline CDR1 and CDR2: GTSNPN and SVGIG (reference sequence). PCR or immunohistochemistry showed mismatch repair deficiency in every enrolled patient. The data were produced by immunoSEQ multiplex PCR, yet TCRdb's version contains in-frame clones alone and is incomplete. The sample lists some 110,000 clones, roughly 80% occurring once. The V and J genes are TRBV30 and TRBJ2-7; D possibly corresponds to TRBD1 (6 bases). Material: peripheral blood, obtained 60 weeks after starting pembrolizumab. This receptor was taken from an adult with mismatch repair-deficient cancer. The CDR3 is CAWSQQGFYEQYF. The CDR3, as DNA: TGTGCCTGGAGTCAACAGGGTTTCTACGAGCAGTACTTC.